Described below is a single TCR beta chain sequence and its context. The sample originates from a study of blood T cells in healthy people across ages. The CDR3 is 13 amino acids. Per germline, CDR1 ENHRY and CDR2 SYGVKD. V shed 8 bases and J shed 4 bases, with 13 bases lying between them. Then a second PCR, running roughly 7 to 11 cycles, was carried out with a sample-barcoded 5' primer and a J-beta primer mix. TCRdb called the 5' RACE reads again in MiXCR, with one record for every CDR3 protein. The sample lists fewer than 950,000 distinct CDR3 sequences, about 36% occurring once. The clonotype comes from a young man in good health. The sample consisted of blood. J is TRBJ2-3 and V is TRBV10-3; weak D call: TRBD1 (6 bases). The DNA of the CDR3 is TGTGCCATCGCGGACAGCACCGCAGATACGCAGTATTTT. Its translation is CAIADSTADTQYF.